Listed below are T cell receptor beta chains from one sample, sequenced in a study of blood T cell repertoires in COVID-19. Measured with immunoSEQ multiplex PCR; TCRdb has only the in-frame clones, and not every one. This sample has a few hundred thousand clones, with more than 75% found just once. The specimen was peripheral blood. The source is a man in his forties who had recovered from COVID-19. Both conserved end residues are part of each CDR3. A D gene is named only where the DNA matches it firmly. Expanded clones are given a class, and other clones once, few, many or no size at all.

-	TRBV7-2	TRBJ1-6	TRBD1	TGTGCCAGCAGCTCCCGAGGACAGGGTATGAATTCACCCCTCCACTTT	CASSSRGQGMNSPLHF
-	TRBV5-6	TRBJ2-6	-	TGTGCCAGCAGCTTAATAGACATCCCATCCGGGGCCAACGTCCTGACTTTC	CASSLIDIPSGANVLTF
few	TRBV2	TRBJ2-7	-	TGTGCCAGCAGTGGAATAACTAGGTACGAGCAGTACTTC	CASSGITRYEQYF
-	TRBV9	TRBJ2-5	-	TGTGCCAGCAGCGTAGGTGCCTCCCGGGTGGAGACCCAGTACTTC	CASSVGASRVETQYF
-	TRBV3-1/TRBV3-2	TRBJ2-3	-	TGTGCCAGCAGCCATATTTCTAGCGGCACAGATACGCAGTATTTT	CASSHISSGTDTQYF
-	TRBV5-5	TRBJ2-7	-	TGTGCCAGCAGCTTGGCCACGGTTGCGGGAAGCGAGCAGTACTTC	CASSLATVAGSEQYF
-	TRBV18	TRBJ1-2	TRBD1	TGTGCCAGCTCACTGGGGACAGGGGTGAACTATGGCTACACCTTC	CASSLGTGVNYGYTF
-	TRBV6-5	TRBJ2-1	-	TGTGCCACCTCGTTGGGGGCCAAGCAGTTCTTC	CATSLGAKQFF
-	TRBV4-1	TRBJ2-6	TRBD1	TGCGCCAGCACCTTCGGGACAGGGCGCTCTGGGGCCAACGTCCTGACTTTC	CASTFGTGRSGANVLTF
-	TRBV19	TRBJ1-1	TRBD1	TGTGCCAGTAGTATAGAAGGGACAGGGATGAACACTGAAGCTTTCTTT	CASSIEGTGMNTEAFF
-	TRBV10-3	TRBJ1-2	TRBD1	TGTGCCATCAGTGAGTCGACAGGGGGGTTTGGCTACACCTTC	CAISESTGGFGYTF
-	TRBV11-2	TRBJ2-2	TRBD2	TGTGCCAGCAGCGGACTAGCGGGGAACACCGGGGAGCTGTTTTTT	CASSGLAGNTGELFF
-	TRBV5-4	TRBJ1-5	TRBD1	TGTGCCAGCAGCTTGATAAGGGGGCGCGGTCATCGGCCCCAGCATTTT	CASSLIRGRGHRPQHF
-	TRBV27	TRBJ1-5	-	TGTGCCAGCAGTTTATCGTCAGGTATTAGCAATCAGCCCCAGCATTTT	CASSLSSGISNQPQHF
-	TRBV6-2/TRBV6-3	TRBJ2-1	TRBD2	TGTGCCAGCAGTTACCCCAAAAGCGGGGGTCGCAATGAGCAGTTCTTC	CASSYPKSGGRNEQFF
-	TRBV4-3	TRBJ1-2	-	TGCGCCAGCAGCCAAGTTAGCATGGGGGGATATGGCTACACCTTC	CASSQVSMGGYGYTF